The subject of this entry is one T cell receptor beta chain. V was shortened by 2 bases and J by 0 bases, with 13 bases between the two germline ends. The CDR3 length is 16 residues. The germline V gene has CDR1 SGHRS and CDR2 YFSETQ. This sample is drawn from a study of shared clonotypes between healthy human individuals. Method: immunoSEQ multiplex PCR; TCRdb's copy keeps in-frame clones and lacks some. The table shows around 600,000 clones, with about 96% occurring only once. This chain joins TRBV5-1 and TRBJ2-3, with D possibly TRBD2 on 5 matching bases. The material sequenced was naive CD4+ T cells sorted from blood. Subset reported: CD45RA+ positively selected. The sequence was obtained from a woman aged 30 to 39 in good health. CDR3 amino acids: CASSLSGPGSTDTQYF. CDR3 bases: TGCGCCAGCAGCTTATCCGGGCCGGGGAGCACAGATACGCAGTATTTT.